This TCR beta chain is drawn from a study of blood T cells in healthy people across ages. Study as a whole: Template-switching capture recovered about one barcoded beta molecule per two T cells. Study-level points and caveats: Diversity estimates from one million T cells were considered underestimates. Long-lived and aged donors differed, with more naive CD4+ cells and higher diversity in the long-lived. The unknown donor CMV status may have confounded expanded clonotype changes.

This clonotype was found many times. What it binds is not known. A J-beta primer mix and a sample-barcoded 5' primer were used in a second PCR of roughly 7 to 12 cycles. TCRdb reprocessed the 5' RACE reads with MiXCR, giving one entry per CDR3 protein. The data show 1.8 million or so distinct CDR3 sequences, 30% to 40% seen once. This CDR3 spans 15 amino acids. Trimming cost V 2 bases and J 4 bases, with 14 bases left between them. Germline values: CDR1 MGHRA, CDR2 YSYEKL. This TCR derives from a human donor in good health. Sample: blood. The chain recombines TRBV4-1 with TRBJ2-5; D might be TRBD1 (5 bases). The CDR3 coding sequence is TGCGCCAGCAGCCAACAGGGTTCGGTGGGAGAGACCCAGTACTTC. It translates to CASSQQGSVGETQYF.